The clone carrying this T cell receptor beta chain was seen repeatedly, ten times or more. Its antigen is as yet unknown. The record originates from a study of early T cells in non-severe SARS-CoV-2 infection. On the study more broadly: Unpaired chains resulted from sequencing bulk RNA of unsorted whole blood. Study results and caveats: Using VDJdb, the matching emphasized anti-spike CD8 responses while missing private and CD4 specificities.

Separate cDNA molecules each had unique molecular identifiers attached to them. TCRdb fed the 5' RACE reads into MiXCR, producing one record per CDR3 protein. The sample yields about 23,000 distinct CDR3 sequences, approximately 5% seen once. CDR3 length: 15 residues. Looked up from germline, CDR1 is MRHNA and CDR2 is SNTAGT. V lost 11 bases, J lost 1 base, and 19 bases lay in between. The sequencing input was whole blood. This sequence joins TRBV6-4 and TRBJ2-3, with D perhaps TRBD1 or TRBD2 (6 bases each). The TCR was taken from an adult who was a healthcare worker with PCR-confirmed SARS-CoV-2 infection or an uninfected control (not recorded which). CDR3 nucleotide sequence: TGTGCCCCAGAATGGGGGGCGGACGGCACAGATACGCAGTATTTT. This gives the protein CAPEWGADGTDTQYF.